The 19 T cell receptor beta chains below were found in one sample sequenced in a study of CD8 T cells in ankylosing spondylitis. TCRdb re-called the 5' RACE reads with MiXCR, one entry per CDR3 protein. The top ten clones hold 4% to 5% of a sample with approximately 250,000 distinct CDR3 sequences, 30% to 35% of them seen once. Sequenced sample: blood, either unsorted or a sorted T cell fraction (not recorded which). The receptors were sampled from a male donor with ankylosing spondylitis or in good health (not recorded which).

The J gene is TRBJ2-5, the V gene TRBV20-1; possibly TRBD1 for D (6 bases). The CDR3 covers 13 residues. Germline V gives CDR1 DFQATT, CDR2 SNEGSKA (reference sequence). The V end was cut by 2 bases, the J end by 4 bases, with 11 bases between. The CDR3 loop is CSARPRGRETQYF. The CDR3 region has the DNA TGCAGTGCTAGACCCAGGGGAAGAGAGACCCAGTACTTC.

This clonotype showed up just a few times. This sequence joins TRBV20-1 and TRBJ2-2; TRBD1 matches 7 bases. V gave up 3 bases and J gave up 6 bases; unmatched junction bases: 4. Germline CDR1 is DFQATT and CDR2 is SNEGSKA (reference sequence). This CDR3 region has 13 residues. The CDR3 DNA sequence: TGCAGTGCTAGGGCCGGGACAGCCGGGGAGCTGTTTTTT. Protein: CSARAGTAGELFF.

There are a few counts of this clonotype. The genes are TRBV11-2 and TRBJ1-2; TRBD1 matches at 10 bases. Looked up from germline, CDR1 is SGHAT and CDR2 is FQNNGV. The CDR3 length is 15 residues. V was pared by 1 base and J by 6 bases, with 5 bases of the junction left unmatched. CDR3 DNA: TGTGCCAGCAGCTTAGTCGGGACAGGGGATAATGGCTACACCTTC. Protein: CASSLVGTGDNGYTF.

The CDR3 DNA sequence: TGCAGCGTGCGACAGGACTCCTACGAGCAGTACTTC. Translation: CSVRQDSYEQYF. The chain links TRBV29-1 to TRBJ2-7, with a tentative D call TRBD1 (6 bases). The CDR3 covers 12 residues. V was cut by 6 bases and J by 0 bases, with 9 bases left in between. Germline V gene sequence: CDR1 SQVTM, CDR2 ANQGSEA.

The chain has TRBV20-1 and TRBJ1-5, with 9 bases that match TRBD1. CDR3 length equals 15 residues. V lost 2 bases and J lost 6; bases outside the gene matches: 8. The germline V gene has CDR1 DFQATT and CDR2 SNEGSKA (reference sequence). CDR3 sequence reads: CSARIVGTGSQPQHF. CDR3 nucleotides: TGCAGTGCTAGAATAGTCGGGACAGGGAGTCAGCCCCAGCATTTT.

The chain has TRBV20-1 and TRBJ2-2; D possibly corresponds to TRBD2 (5 bases). Trimming left V 3 bases short and J 4 bases short, with 12 bases between. Germline loops: CDR1 DFQATT, CDR2 SNEGSKA (reference sequence). The CDR3 loop spans 14 amino acids. This chain's CDR3 is CSARRLGGTGELFF. The CDR3 DNA reads TGCAGTGCTAGGCGGCTAGGAGGCACCGGGGAGCTGTTTTTT.

This clonotype was found a few times. This rearrangement joins TRBV11-2 to TRBJ2-7; either TRBD1 or TRBD2 may supply D (5 bases each). Germline CDR1 SGHAT, CDR2 FQNNGV. The CDR3 consists of 15 residues. V was trimmed by 4 bases and J by 2 bases, leaving 15 bases between them. The chain's CDR3 is CASSSGFLGAYEQYF. The CDR3 bases are TGTGCCAGCAGCTCCGGATTCTTGGGGGCCTACGAGCAGTACTTC.

The V gene is TRBV5-1, the J gene TRBJ2-5; the D gene could be TRBD1 or TRBD2 (6 bases each). CDR1 is SGHRS and CDR2 is YFSETQ in the germline V gene. The CDR3 contains 16 residues. The ends were cut back, 0 bases at V and 1 base at J, with 13 bases in the middle. The DNA of the CDR3 is TGCGCCAGCAGCTTGGGAGGGGGGCTCCTCCAAGAGACCCAGTACTTC. It translates to CASSLGGGLLQETQYF.

This clonotype was found a few times. The rearrangement links TRBV10-3 to TRBJ2-3; D is perhaps TRBD1 (6 bases). V gave up 4 bases and J gave up 3 bases, with 14 bases separating them. The CDR3 runs to 15 residues. Germline V CDR1 and CDR2: ENHRY, SYGVKD. CDR3 nucleotide sequence: TGTGCCATCAGTGCATCACAGGGAGAAACAGATACGCAGTATTTT. Translation: CAISASQGETDTQYF.

This clonotype was seen a handful of times. The chain links TRBV5-6 to TRBJ2-1; weak D call: TRBD1 (5 bases). V gave up 2 bases and J gave up 2 bases, with 11 bases separating them. The CDR3 runs to 15 residues. Per the germline V gene, CDR1 is SGHDT and CDR2 is YYEEEE. The CDR3 DNA sequence: TGTGCCAGCAGCTTAAAGCAGGGTGCCTACAATGAGCAGTTCTTC. This gives the protein CASSLKQGAYNEQFF.

The gene calls are TRBV10-3 and TRBJ2-7; weak D call: TRBD1 (6 bases). Germline lookup yields CDR1 ENHRY and CDR2 SYGVKD. V was shortened by 1 base and J by 5 bases, with 9 bases between the two germline ends. The CDR3 runs 13 residues. DNA for the CDR3: TGTGCCATCAGTGAGTTCAGGGGAAACGAGCAGTACTTC. This gives the protein CAISEFRGNEQYF.

The gene calls are TRBV7-9 and TRBJ2-5; tentatively, D is TRBD1 (5 bases). CDR3 size: 14 residues. Germline CDR1 and CDR2: SEHNR and FQNEAQ (reference sequence). Trimming stripped 6 bases from V and 2 bases from J, with 13 bases between. CDR3 in amino acids: CASRPRTIQETQYF. CDR3 in DNA: TGTGCCAGCAGACCTAGGACAATACAAGAGACCCAGTACTTC.

This clonotype has only a few counts. The rearrangement links TRBV4-2 to TRBJ1-6; TRBD1 might be the D (5 bases). In germline, CDR1 is LGHNA, CDR2 YNFKEQ. Trimming stripped 6 bases from V and 9 bases from J, with 18 bases between. The length of the CDR3 is 15 residues. CDR3 DNA sequence: TGTGCCAGCAGGTCTGACCCGGGGGGTGCTTCACCCCTCCACTTT. Its protein product is CASRSDPGGASPLHF.

This chain uses TRBV20-1 with TRBJ2-7; 8 nucleotides match TRBD1. The CDR3 length is 14 residues. The trim removed 1 base at V and 3 bases at J, leaving 5 bases unmatched. Per germline, CDR1 DFQATT and CDR2 SNEGSKA (reference sequence). The CDR3 protein is CSARAGDRSYEQYF. CDR3 coding DNA: TGCAGTGCTAGAGCTGGGGACAGGAGCTACGAGCAGTACTTC.

In its sample, this clonotype was seen a few times. The chain is built from TRBV12-3 or TRBV12-4 and TRBJ2-5; D is possibly TRBD1 or TRBD2 (7 bases each). V was pared by 2 bases and J by 4 bases, with 17 bases between. This CDR3 spans 16 amino acids. CDR3 amino acids: CASSLWEGASSETQYF. CDR3 DNA: TGTGCCAGCAGTTTATGGGAGGGGGCCTCGTCAGAGACCCAGTACTTC.

This clonotype was detected only a few times. This chain joins TRBV12-3 or TRBV12-4 and TRBJ1-6; tentatively, D is TRBD1 (6 bases). V lost 6 bases to trimming and J lost 1 base, with 13 bases between them. This CDR3 comprises 16 residues. The CDR3 nucleotides read TGTGCCAGCAGAACCACCGGGACATCCTATAATTCACCCCTCCACTTT. Amino acids: CASRTTGTSYNSPLHF.

Regarding this clonotype: The junction does not match germline at one end; this may be a read error. The rearrangement links TRBV10-2 to TRBJ2-5, with D possibly TRBD2 on 6 matching bases. Germline V CDR1 and CDR2: WSHSY, SAAADI. CDR3 length: 14 amino acids. CDR3 bases: TGCGCCAGCATGGGGGGAAGGGGACCGGAGACCCATTACTTC. Protein sequence: CASMGGRGPETHYF.

This clonotype was seen more than once but under ten times. The rearrangement uses TRBV29-1 and TRBJ1-1; perhaps TRBD1 as D (5 bases). V was clipped by 6 bases and J by 4 bases, with 12 bases between them. Germline V gene sequence: CDR1 SQVTM, CDR2 ANQGSEA. The CDR3 consists of 12 residues. CDR3 nucleotide sequence: TGCAGCGTACGTCAGGGTTTCACTGAAGCTTTCTTT. This translates into CSVRQGFTEAFF.

The chain has TRBV20-1 and TRBJ1-1; D remains unclear. Germline CDR1 and CDR2: DFQATT and SNEGSKA (reference sequence). Trimming cost V 5 bases and J 2 bases, with 15 bases left between them. CDR3 length equals 14 residues. CDR3 sequence (DNA): TGCAGTGCTCCAAGACCCCAGGTAAACACTGAAGCTTTCTTT. It codes for CSAPRPQVNTEAFF.